Each of the 29 T cell receptor beta chains below was sequenced from the same sample in a study of blood T cell repertoires in COVID-19. Assay used: immunoSEQ multiplex PCR; TCRdb lists only in-frame clones, some missing. Among more than 200,000 clones listed, less than 90% were seen once. The material sequenced was peripheral blood. These receptors all come from a man between 60 and 75 years old with acute or convalescent COVID-19.

The rearrangement uses TRBV5-1 and TRBJ2-3; TRBD2 matches 8 bases. The CDR3 covers 17 residues. Germline V gene data show CDR1 as SGHRS and CDR2 as YFSETQ. V gave up 4 bases and J gave up 3 bases; unmatched junction bases: 13. The CDR3 region has the DNA TGCGCCAGCAGCCCGTCCCCCGGGACTAGTTCAACAGATACGCAGTATTTT. Translated: CASSPSPGTSSTDTQYF.

The rearrangement joins TRBV11-3 to TRBJ2-7, with TRBD1 identical over 12 bases. The CDR3 runs to 15 residues. Germline V CDR1 and CDR2: SGHNT, YENEEA. V lost 3 bases and J lost 7; bases outside the gene matches: 7. The CDR3 spells CASSFRDRGLGEQYF. The CDR3 region has the DNA TGTGCCAGCAGCTTTCGGGACAGGGGGCTAGGGGAGCAGTACTTC.

V is TRBV20-1 and J is TRBJ2-3; 8 nucleotides align to TRBD2. V trimming: 3 bases; J trimming: 5 bases; junction bases outside the gene matches: 7. The CDR3 has 14 residues. Germline lookup yields CDR1 DFQATT and CDR2 SNEGSKA (reference sequence). The CDR3 region has the DNA TGCAGTGCTAGTCGGGCGGGGGGAGAAGATACGCAGTATTTT. This gives the protein CSASRAGGEDTQYF.

The chain combines TRBV4-1 with TRBJ2-5; maybe TRBD1 (5 bases). The CDR3 has 15 amino acids. V was cut by 1 base and J by 4 bases, with 13 bases left in between. Germline-derived CDR1 and CDR2 are MGHRA and YSYEKL. CDR3 bases: TGCGCCAGCAGCCAAGGCCAGGGCCTCGGAGAGACCCAGTACTTC. Translated: CASSQGQGLGETQYF.

The CDR3 is CASSSLGGASWETQYF. The CDR3 region has the DNA TGTGCCAGCAGTTCCCTTGGTGGAGCGTCTTGGGAGACCCAGTACTTC. This chain joins TRBV27 and TRBJ2-5; no clear D gene. The germline V and J ends were trimmed by 4 bases and 5 bases, with 20 bases remaining between them. Germline CDR1 MNHEY, CDR2 SMNVEV (reference sequence). The CDR3 length is 16 residues.

The J gene is TRBJ2-5, the V gene TRBV3-1 (or the pseudogene TRBV3-2); 9 bases match TRBD2. Per the germline V gene, CDR1 is LGHDT and CDR2 is YNNKEL (reference sequence). The J segment lost 1 base and the V segment lost 4 bases, leaving 4 bases of the junction unmatched. The CDR3 length is 15 residues. DNA of the CDR3: TGTGCCAGCAGCCTATTGACTAGCGGCCAAGAGACCCAGTACTTC. This sequence encodes CASSLLTSGQETQYF.

The chain links TRBV19 to TRBJ2-7, with unresolved D. The CDR3 loop spans 14 amino acids. CDR1 and CDR2 (germline): LNHDA, SQIVND (reference sequence). Trimming cost V 5 bases and J 3 bases, with 14 bases left between them. CDR3 bases: TGTGCCAGTAGTGTGAGAATTACCAACTACGAGCAGTACTTC. This gives the protein CASSVRITNYEQYF. The whole variable domain, remainder taken from reference TRBV19 and TRBJ2-7, is DGGITQSPKYLFRKEGQNVTLSCEQNLNHDAMYWYRQDPGQGLRLIYYSQIVNDFQKGDIAEGYSVSREKKESFPLTVTSAQKNPTAFYLCASSVRITNYEQYFGPGTRLTVT.

This chain connects TRBV6-1 to TRBJ1-2, with a tentative D call TRBD1 (6 bases). The CDR3 spans 14 residues. V was clipped by 2 bases and J by 2 bases, with 9 bases between them. The germline gives CDR1 MNHNS, CDR2 SASEGT. Here the CDR3 reads CASSENRANYGYTF. Written as DNA, the CDR3 is TGTGCCAGCAGTGAAAACAGGGCGAACTATGGCTACACCTTC.

The V and J genes are TRBV9 and TRBJ2-2; possibly TRBD2 for D (5 bases). Germline V gives CDR1 SGDLS, CDR2 YYNGEE. Trimming left V 0 bases short and J 5 bases short, with 20 bases between. The CDR3 sequence is 18 residues long. The CDR3 DNA sequence: TGTGCCAGCAGCGTAGAGGGAGTGAGGTATATGGGTACCGGGGAGCTGTTTTTT. It specifies CASSVEGVRYMGTGELFF.

V is TRBV6-5 and J is TRBJ1-3; D possibly corresponds to TRBD1 (5 bases). The CDR3 consists of 13 residues. CDR1 is MNHEY, CDR2 SVGAGI, per germline. The germline V and J ends were trimmed by 7 bases and 4 bases, with 11 bases remaining between them. CDR3 nucleotides: TGTGCCAGCAAACTGCGGGGGGGAAACACCATATATTTT. This encodes CASKLRGGNTIYF.

The CDR3 loop reads CASSPRRSEAFF. The CDR3 bases are TGTGCCAGCAGTCCCAGACGGAGTGAAGCTTTCTTT. The rearrangement joins TRBV6-5 to TRBJ1-1; no clear D gene. The length of the CDR3 is 12 residues. CDR1 and CDR2 from the germline V gene are MNHEY and SVGAGI. V was trimmed by 5 bases and J by 7 bases, leaving 11 bases between them.

The chain carries TRBV6-4 and TRBJ2-2; possibly TRBD2 for D (6 bases). The CDR3 spans 13 residues. V lost 2 bases to trimming and J lost 13 bases, with 14 bases between them. The V gene's germline CDR1 is MRHNA and CDR2 SNTAGT. The CDR3 here is CASSDQEGTLLFF. The CDR3 coding sequence is TGTGCCAGCAGTGACCAAGAGGGGACTCTGCTGTTTTTT.

A few counts support this clone. The chain has TRBV19 and TRBJ2-3; tentatively, D is TRBD1 (5 bases). CDR1 is LNHDA and CDR2 is SQIVND in the germline V gene (reference sequence). The CDR3 totals 13 residues. V was cut by 10 bases and J by 0 bases, with 11 bases left in between. The CDR3 DNA sequence: TGTGCCACCCGTAGACAGAGCACAGATACGCAGTATTTT. Protein product: CATRRQSTDTQYF.

This sequence joins TRBV29-1 and TRBJ2-5, with 9 bases identical to TRBD1. The CDR3 spans 12 residues. The germline V gene has CDR1 SQVTM and CDR2 ANQGSEA. The junction had 2 bases not matched to a gene; V was cut back by 4 bases and J by 5 bases. CDR3 nucleotide sequence: TGCAGCGTTGGTGGACAGGGGGAGACCCAGTACTTC. Amino acids: CSVGGQGETQYF. The whole variable domain, remainder taken from reference TRBV29-1 and TRBJ2-5, is SAVISQKPSRDICQRGTSLTIQCQVDSQVTMMFWYRQQPGQSLTLIATANQGSEATYESGFVIDKFPISRPNLTFSTLTVSNMSPEDSSIYLCSVGGQGETQYFGPGTRLLVL.

V and J are TRBV9 and TRBJ2-1; the D is unclear. This CDR3 comprises 16 residues. Trimming removed 0 bases at V and 1 base at J, with 11 bases between. Germline loops: CDR1 SGDLS, CDR2 YYNGEE. The CDR3 DNA sequence: TGTGCCAGCAGCGTAGGGCAGGATCAGTCCTACAATGAGCAGTTCTTC. Translation: CASSVGQDQSYNEQFF. The complete variable domain, with remaining parts taken from reference TRBV9 and TRBJ2-1, reads DSGVTQTPKHLITATGQRVTLRCSPRSGDLSVYWYQQSLDQGLQFLIQYYNGEERAKGNILERFSAQQFPDLHSELNLSSLELGDSALYFCASSVGQDQSYNEQFFGPGTRLTVL.

The chain couples TRBV9 to TRBJ2-7, with TRBD1 matching 10 bases. The germline CDR1 and CDR2 sequences are SGDLS and YYNGEE. The CDR3 is 15 amino acids. With V trimmed by 4 bases and J by 3 bases, 7 bases remained unmatched. The CDR3 nucleotides read TGTGCCAGCAGCTTCCGACAGGGGGCCCACTACGAGCAGTACTTC. Translating gives CASSFRQGAHYEQYF.

Only one count was recorded for this clone. The CDR3 spells CATSRGGTGPREQYF. In DNA, the CDR3 is TGTGCCACCAGCAGAGGTGGGACAGGGCCCCGCGAGCAGTACTTC. This rearrangement joins TRBV15 to TRBJ2-7; 9 bases line up with TRBD1. Losses at the gene ends were 1 base for V and 6 bases for J; bases not matched to a gene: 7. The germline V gene has CDR1 LNHNV and CDR2 YYDKDF (reference sequence). The length of the CDR3 is 15 residues.

The chain has TRBV15 and TRBJ2-7; 15 positions match TRBD2. Germline trimming cut 5 bases from V and 0 bases from J; bases unmatched to any gene: 5. The CDR3 sequence is 17 residues long. Germline V lookup: CDR1 LNHNV, CDR2 YYDKDF (reference sequence). CDR3 sequence (DNA): TGTGCCACCAGCGGTCCGGGACTAGCGGGAGGCTCCTACGAGCAGTACTTC. It yields the protein CATSGPGLAGGSYEQYF.

This chain connects TRBV27 to TRBJ2-1; 11 nucleotides align to TRBD2. CDR1 is MNHEY and CDR2 is SMNVEV in the germline V gene (reference sequence). Trimming removed 5 bases from V and 6 bases from J; junction bases left unmatched: 15. CDR3 size: 18 residues. The CDR3 is CASSRWVISGRAGNEQFF. CDR3 DNA: TGTGCCAGCAGTCGGTGGGTCATTAGCGGGAGGGCCGGCAATGAGCAGTTCTTC.

In DNA form, the CDR3 reads TGTGCCAGCAGCTTAGACCTATCGCACCGGGTTACGCAGTATTTT. This encodes CASSLDLSHRVTQYF. The rearrangement uses TRBV7-9 and TRBJ2-3; D is unresolved. Germline assignment: CDR1 SEHNR and CDR2 FQNEAQ (reference sequence). This CDR3 spans 15 amino acids. Trimming pared 1 base from V and 8 bases from J, leaving 16 bases between.

The V call is TRBV4-1, the J call TRBJ2-3, with TRBD2 as a possible D gene (7 bases). Trimming took off 3 bases at V and 6 bases at J, with 19 bases between the two ends. This CDR3 region has 16 residues. Per germline, CDR1 MGHRA and CDR2 YSYEKL. The CDR3 here is CASSHHPVGGADTQYF. In nucleotides, the CDR3 is TGCGCCAGCAGCCACCACCCCGTGGGGGGGGCGGATACGCAGTATTTT.

The V call is TRBV7-9, the J call TRBJ2-2; 10 bases line up with TRBD2. Germline V gene sequence: CDR1 SEHNR, CDR2 FQNEAQ (reference sequence). CDR3 length: 15 residues. With 6 bases clipped from V and 1 base from J, the junction kept 2 bases outside the gene matches. DNA for the CDR3: TGTGCCAGCAGGGGGACTAGCGAGAACACCGGGGAGCTGTTTTTT. Translating gives CASRGTSENTGELFF.

The gene calls are TRBV2 and TRBJ2-3; the match to TRBD2 covers 9 bases. The CDR3 loop spans 16 amino acids. The ends lost 6 bases at V and 1 base at J; junction bases unmatched: 8. The germline gives CDR1 SNHLY, CDR2 FYNNEI. The CDR3 region is CASRSVAGDRTDTQYF. CDR3 nucleotide sequence: TGTGCCAGCAGGTCAGTAGCGGGGGACCGCACAGATACGCAGTATTTT.

The chain combines TRBV3-1 (or the pseudogene TRBV3-2) with TRBJ1-2; TRBD1 might be the D (5 bases). CDR3 size: 14 residues. Germline-derived CDR1 and CDR2 are LGHDT and YNNKEL (reference sequence). Trimming removed 7 bases from V and 4 bases from J, with 16 bases in between. The CDR3 is CASTKSGGSYGYTF. In DNA, the CDR3 is TGTGCCAGCACCAAAAGCGGGGGTTCCTATGGCTACACCTTC.

The V and J genes are TRBV3-1 (or the pseudogene TRBV3-2) and TRBJ2-1, with 11 nucleotides matching TRBD1. The CDR3 sequence is 15 residues long. CDR1 and CDR2 (germline): LGHDT, YNNKEL (reference sequence). V was pared by 4 bases and J by 4 bases, with 3 bases of the junction left unmatched. The CDR3 region is CASSPDRGPYNEQFF. Here the CDR3 DNA reads TGTGCCAGCAGCCCGGACAGGGGGCCATACAATGAGCAGTTCTTC.

This clone was seen just once. This chain joins TRBV28 and TRBJ2-1; TRBD2 matches 7 bases. V dropped 4 bases and J dropped 6; count of bases not matched to a gene: 6. Per the germline V gene, CDR1 is MDHEN and CDR2 is SYDVKM. This CDR3 comprises 14 residues. CDR3 protein: CASSSRAGANEQFF. As DNA, the CDR3 is TGTGCCAGCAGTTCTCGCGCGGGAGCCAATGAGCAGTTCTTC.

This clone was detected only a few times. The genes are TRBV21-1 and TRBJ1-5. TRBV21-1 corresponds to a pseudogene. The CDR3 length is 14 residues. The CDR3 sequence: CASRPGLESQPQHF. CDR3 nucleotides: TGTGCCAGCCGACCGGGGTTGGAGAGTCAGCCCCAGCATTTT.

The V gene is TRBV10-2, the J gene TRBJ1-1, with a possible D match to TRBD1 (6 bases). The CDR3 spans 17 residues. Between the trimmed V and J ends, which lost 2 bases and 3 bases, there was a span of 19 bases. Germline lookup yields CDR1 WSHSY and CDR2 SAAADI. CDR3 sequence reads: CASSEQVGTSTDTEAFF. The CDR3 coding sequence is TGCGCCAGCAGTGAGCAGGTTGGGACAAGCACCGACACTGAAGCTTTCTTT.

The chain carries TRBV19 and TRBJ2-7; TRBD2 is a possible D gene (5 bases). The CDR3 totals 15 residues. Germline V gene lookup returns CDR1 LNHDA and CDR2 SQIVND (reference sequence). The V and J ends lost 6 bases and 2 bases respectively, with 17 bases between them. The CDR3 here is CASSALGDMAYEQYF. The DNA of the CDR3 is TGTGCCAGTAGCGCACTCGGGGATATGGCCTACGAGCAGTACTTC.